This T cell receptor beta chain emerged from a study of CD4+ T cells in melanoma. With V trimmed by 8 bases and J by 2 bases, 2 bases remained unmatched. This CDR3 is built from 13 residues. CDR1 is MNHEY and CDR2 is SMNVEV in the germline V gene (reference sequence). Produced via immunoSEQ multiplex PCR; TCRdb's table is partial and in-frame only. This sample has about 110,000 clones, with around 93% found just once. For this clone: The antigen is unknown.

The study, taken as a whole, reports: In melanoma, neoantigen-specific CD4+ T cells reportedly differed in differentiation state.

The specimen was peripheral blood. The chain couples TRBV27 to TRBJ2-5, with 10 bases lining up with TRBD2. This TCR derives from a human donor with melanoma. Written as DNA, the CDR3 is TGTGCCAGCGGACTAGCGGTTCAAGAGACCCAGTACTTC. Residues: CASGLAVQETQYF.